This T cell receptor beta chain was found in a study of blood T cell repertoires in COVID-19. Enrollees, about 18 to 95 years old, lived in some 24 US areas. Allocation to cohorts depended on clinical history reported by the participants. Repertoires were generated with immunoSEQ multiplex PCR, while TCRdb's copy carries only in-frame clones and drops some. The sample lists some 140,000 clones; roughly 80% were seen once. CDR3 size: 15 residues. V was cut by 5 bases and J by 4 bases, with 15 bases left in between. Per the germline V gene, CDR1 is MNHEY and CDR2 is SMNVEV (reference sequence). Sequencing used PBMCs or T cells enriched from blood (not recorded which). The rearrangement uses TRBV27 and TRBJ1-5; a possible D gene is TRBD1 (6 bases). The TCR comes from a man aged 45-60 years who had recovered from COVID-19. The CDR3 DNA sequence: TGTGCCAGCAGTCCATCCCCGACAGGTAATCAGCCCCAGCATTTT. Amino acids: CASSPSPTGNQPQHF.